The entry that follows covers one T cell receptor beta chain sequence. The data were taken from a study of radiotherapy plus CTLA-4 blockade in lung cancer. There are 14 residues in the CDR3. From germline, CDR1 is SGHVS and CDR2 FNYEAQ. The ends were cut back, 6 bases at V and 4 bases at J, with 13 bases in the middle. The assay was immunoSEQ multiplex PCR, and TCRdb's table has in-frame clones only and misses some. The table includes 65,000 to 95,000 clones, around 86% detected once. The receptor was derived from a human donor with non-small cell lung cancer that progressed on radiotherapy plus ipilimumab. The input for sequencing was peripheral blood, taken from a patient treated with radiotherapy plus ipilimumab. V gene TRBV7-6 combines with J gene TRBJ2-1, with D perhaps TRBD2 (6 bases). This CDR3 reads CASSSPRGYNEQFF. Written as DNA, the CDR3 is TGTGCCAGCAGTTCTCCCCGGGGGTACAATGAGCAGTTCTTC.